Each of the 15 T cell receptor beta chains below was sequenced from the same sample in a study of cytomegalovirus exposure and HLA in healthy donors. The study ran its PCR with 60 Vbeta and 13 Jbeta primers. TCRdb's table, derived via immunoSEQ multiplex PCR, lists solely in-frame clones and lacks some. The sample records roughly 250,000 clones, about 80% being singletons. The sequenced material came from PBMCs. The receptors come from a girl between 2 and 10 years old in good health and CMV-seronegative.

The chain couples TRBV7-9 to TRBJ1-1, with D unresolved. V lost 3 bases to trimming and J lost 0 bases, with 5 bases between them. Germline values: CDR1 SEHNR, CDR2 FQNEAQ (reference sequence). The CDR3 is made up of 13 amino acids. The DNA for the CDR3 is TGTGCCAGCAGCTTTAATGTGAACACTGAAGCTTTCTTT. Its protein is CASSFNVNTEAFF.

The gene calls are TRBV6-5 and TRBJ2-7; D perhaps matches TRBD1 (6 bases). With 6 bases removed from V and 6 bases from J, the gap between germline ends came to 15 bases. Germline V CDR1 and CDR2: MNHEY, SVGAGI. This CDR3 comprises 13 residues. The CDR3 DNA follows: TGTGCCAGCAGCAACAGACAGGTGGGCGAGCAGTACTTC. It specifies CASSNRQVGEQYF.

The CDR3, as DNA: TGTGCCAGCAGCTTAGGTTACGGGAGTCGGGATGAGCAGTTCTTC. Its translation: CASSLGYGSRDEQFF. The chain couples TRBV5-4 to TRBJ2-1; maybe TRBD2 (6 bases). The CDR3 totals 15 residues. From germline, CDR1 is SGHNT and CDR2 YYREEE (reference sequence). V was shortened by 2 bases and J by 8 bases, with 17 bases between the two germline ends.

This chain connects TRBV6-5 to TRBJ2-7; D remains ambiguous. This CDR3 has 15 residues. The V end lost 0 bases, the J end lost 2 bases, and 11 bases lay between the germline ends. The germline V gene has CDR1 MNHEY and CDR2 SVGAGI. The CDR3 DNA reads as TGTGCCAGCAGTTACTCGAGGATTACAACCTACGAGCAGTACTTC. Translating gives CASSYSRITTYEQYF.

This clone was detected only a few times. The V and J genes are TRBV19 and TRBJ1-2; 7 bases are a match to TRBD1. The CDR3 has 15 amino acids. Per the germline V gene, CDR1 is LNHDA and CDR2 is SQIVND (reference sequence). Trimming removed 3 bases from V and 6 bases from J; junction bases left unmatched: 10. This CDR3 is CASSIGARGNNGYTF. CDR3 sequence (DNA): TGTGCCAGTAGTATCGGGGCCAGGGGGAACAATGGCTACACCTTC.

CDR3 DNA sequence: TGTGCCAGCAGTGATGGCGGCGGCTACAATCAGCCCCAGCATTTT. This sequence encodes CASSDGGGYNQPQHF. This rearrangement joins TRBV6-1 to TRBJ1-5, with unresolved D. The length of the CDR3 is 15 residues. Per the germline V gene, CDR1 is MNHNS and CDR2 is SASEGT. Trimming removed 3 bases from V and 3 bases from J, with 12 bases in between.

In its sample, this clone was seen a few times. The genes are TRBV6-5 and TRBJ2-3; 9 bases are a match to TRBD2. The trim removed 5 bases at V and 8 bases at J, leaving 8 bases unmatched. Germline V gene sequence: CDR1 MNHEY, CDR2 SVGAGI. The CDR3 contains 14 residues. For the CDR3, the DNA is TGTGCCAGCAGTCGGGGACTAGCTCGAGGTACGCAGTATTTT. Amino acids: CASSRGLARGTQYF.

This clone was found a few times. The chain couples TRBV19 to TRBJ1-4; D call uncertain. The germline CDR1 and CDR2 sequences are LNHDA and SQIVND (reference sequence). This CDR3 has 16 residues. V shed 5 bases and J shed 0 bases, with 13 bases lying between them. The CDR3 nucleotides are TGTGCCAGTAGTTATACTAGGACTGCAACTAATGAAAAACTGTTTTTT. This translates into CASSYTRTATNEKLFF.

The chain uses TRBV19 and TRBJ2-3; TRBD2 matches at 7 bases. CDR1 is LNHDA, CDR2 SQIVND, per germline (reference sequence). This CDR3 contains 14 residues. J was trimmed by 5 bases and V by 5 bases; bases with no gene match: 7. In nucleotides, the CDR3 is TGTGCCAGTAGTCCCCGGGGGGTCCGAGATACGCAGTATTTT. This codes for CASSPRGVRDTQYF.

V is TRBV6-5 and J is TRBJ2-5, with 9 nucleotides matching TRBD1. The J call may not be correct, given that the DNA end is closer to TRBJ2-7. The CDR3 extends over 14 amino acids. CDR1 is MNHEY and CDR2 is SVGAGI in the germline V gene. CDR3 nucleotides: TGTGCCAGCAGTCCGGGACAGGGCTCCTACGAGCAGTACTTC. This encodes CASSPGQGSYEQYF.

The V gene is TRBV4-1, the J gene TRBJ2-3, with 8 positions matching TRBD1. Germline values: CDR1 MGHRA, CDR2 YSYEKL. The length of the CDR3 is 17 residues. J was trimmed by 5 bases and V by 3 bases; bases with no gene match: 13. CDR3 sequence reads: CASSQGGQVRAGDTQYF. In nucleotides, the CDR3 is TGCGCCAGCAGCCAGGGGGGACAGGTGCGAGCGGGAGATACGCAGTATTTT.

V and J are TRBV28 and TRBJ1-5, with D possibly TRBD1 on 5 matching bases. The germline V gene has CDR1 MDHEN and CDR2 SYDVKM. The CDR3 sequence is 15 residues long. Trimming removed 7 bases from V and 1 base from J, with 14 bases in between. CDR3 nucleotide sequence: TGTGCCAGCAAGTGGTTGACAGCGAGCAATCAGCCCCAGCATTTT. Amino acid sequence: CASKWLTASNQPQHF.

The rearrangement uses TRBV7-9 and TRBJ2-7; 8 bases map to TRBD1. Trimming took 5 bases from V and 0 from J; bases not matched to a gene: 9. The CDR3 consists of 16 residues. CDR1 SEHNR and CDR2 FQNEAQ come from the germline V gene (reference sequence). The CDR3 is CASSTTTGASSYEQYF. The CDR3 nucleotides read TGTGCCAGCAGCACCACGACAGGGGCCAGCTCCTACGAGCAGTACTTC. The full variable domain, rest sourced from reference TRBV7-9 and TRBJ2-7, is DTGVSQNPRHKITKRGQNVTFRCDPISEHNRLYWYRQTLGQGPEFLTYFQNEAQLEKSRLLSDRFSAERPKGSFSTLEIQRTEQGDSAMYLCASSTTTGASSYEQYFGPGTRLTVT.

This chain uses TRBV11-2 with TRBJ2-1; 11 positions agree with TRBD2. Unmatched junction bases numbered 18, after V lost 5 bases and J lost 6 bases. The CDR3 sequence is 19 residues long. Germline-derived CDR1 and CDR2 are SGHAT and FQNNGV. CDR3 in DNA: TGTGCCAGCAGCCAGGGCCACAACAGGGTAGCGGGAGGGGGCAATGAGCAGTTCTTC. Translation gives CASSQGHNRVAGGGNEQFF.

This rearrangement joins TRBV18 to TRBJ2-5, with 8 bases that match TRBD1. The DNA matches TRBJ2-7 better at its end, which makes the J call doubtful. Germline CDR1 is KGHSH and CDR2 is LQKENI. The CDR3 covers 12 residues. The CDR3: CASSQGAREQYF. The CDR3 bases are TGTGCCAGCTCTCAGGGGGCGCGCGAGCAGTACTTC.